A single sample gave rise to the 6 T cell receptor beta chains below, sequenced in a study of regulatory T cells in long-lasting Graves disease. With iRepertoire HTBI primers and Arm-PCR of CDR3 regions, TCR beta libraries were built. Using its own MiXCR run on the multiplex PCR reads, TCRdb lists one record per CDR3 protein. The table has hundreds of thousands of distinct CDR3 sequences, roughly 17% seen once; the top ten hold around 27%. Sample time point: newly diagnosed GD, antithyroid drugs for less than 3 months. Extracted PBMC RNA gave rise to the TCR library. This sample also appeared in a second study, on T cells in Graves' hyperthyroidism and ophthalmopathy.

The specimen was peripheral blood mononuclear cells (PBMCs), collected at new diagnosis, from a patient treated with antithyroid drugs. The receptors were gathered from a man aged 40-55 years with Graves disease.

This clonotype has more than one count but fewer than ten. The rearrangement uses TRBV12-5 and TRBJ2-2; D unclear. The V and J ends lost 4 bases and 5 bases respectively, with 8 bases between them. Germline values: CDR1 LGHNT, CDR2 FRNRAP. The length of the CDR3 is 13 residues. The CDR3 sequence is CASGYTETGELFF. CDR3 coding DNA: TGTGCTAGTGGTTACACAGAGACCGGGGAGCTGTTTTTT. The full variable domain, its missing parts supplied by reference TRBV12-5 and TRBJ2-2, is DARVTQTPRHKVTEMGQEVTMRCQPILGHNTVFWYRQTMMQGLELLAYFRNRAPLDDSGMPKDRFSAEMPDATLATLKIQPSEPRDSAVYFCASGYTETGELFFGEGSRLTVL.

The chain recombines TRBV6-1 with TRBJ2-3; 7 positions agree with TRBD1. The germline CDR1 and CDR2 sequences are MNHNS and SASEGT. Unmatched junction bases numbered 7, after V lost 6 bases and J lost 1 base. The CDR3 spans 15 residues. CDR3 residues: CASRRQGYGTDTQYF. DNA of the CDR3: TGTGCCAGCAGAAGACAGGGCTATGGCACAGATACGCAGTATTTT.

The table lists this clonotype with many counts. The rearrangement links TRBV28 to TRBJ2-7, with a tentative D call TRBD2 (6 bases). This CDR3 comprises 9 residues. The germline CDR1 and CDR2 sequences are MDHEN and SYDVKM. The germline V and J ends were trimmed by 8 bases and 7 bases, with 6 bases remaining between them. CDR3 DNA: TGTGCCAGCGGGAGGGAGCAGTACTTC. Amino acid sequence: CASGREQYF.

In its sample, this clonotype was seen a few times. The chain is built from TRBV12-3 or TRBV12-4 and TRBJ2-6, with D perhaps being TRBD1 or TRBD2 (5 bases each). This CDR3 spans 15 amino acids. Deletions cut 5 bases from V and 2 bases from J, with 10 bases between. CDR3 region: CASSPRGAGANVLTF. The CDR3 DNA is TGTGCCAGCAGTCCCCGAGGGGCTGGGGCCAACGTCCTGACTTTC.

This clonotype was observed a few times. The chain combines TRBV14 with TRBJ2-2; unclear D gene. CDR1 SGHDN and CDR2 FVKESK come from the germline V gene. The V gene lost 1 base and the J gene lost 3 bases, with 3 bases spanning the gap. The CDR3 spans 13 residues. The CDR3 region is CASSQAHTGELFF. The CDR3 region has the DNA TGTGCCAGCAGCCAAGCTCACACCGGGGAGCTGTTTTTT.

The chain's CDR3 is CASSLVQGQYF. The CDR3 DNA reads TGTGCCAGCAGTTTGGTACAGGGACAGTATTTT. This chain links TRBV12-3 or TRBV12-4 with TRBJ2-3, with D maybe TRBD1 (6 bases). This CDR3 is 11 amino acids long. Trimming left V 3 bases short and J 12 bases short, with 10 bases between.